Listed here are 26 T cell receptor beta chains from one sample, sequenced in a study of blood T cell repertoires in COVID-19. Using immunoSEQ multiplex PCR, the repertoire was profiled, and TCRdb retains in-frame clones only, with some absent. The table lists over 80,000 clones, around nine tenths of them singletons. The sample taken for sequencing was peripheral blood. These receptors were taken from a man aged 80 or over with active or convalescent COVID-19.

The chain employs TRBV2 and TRBJ1-1; tentative D call: TRBD1 (6 bases). V was shortened by 4 bases and J by 0 bases, with 12 bases between the two germline ends. The CDR3 is 15 amino acids. Germline CDR1 SNHLY, CDR2 FYNNEI. The CDR3 nucleotides are TGTGCCAGCAGTGTCGAGGGGGGGTTGAACACTGAAGCTTTCTTT. This translates into CASSVEGGLNTEAFF.

This clone was seen only once. This rearrangement joins TRBV25-1 to TRBJ2-1, with D possibly matching TRBD2 (6 bases). The CDR3 loop spans 15 amino acids. V was cut by 8 bases and J by 0 bases, with 14 bases left in between. CDR1 MGHDK and CDR2 SYGVNS come from the germline V gene. CDR3 loop: CASAGEASSYNEQFF. CDR3 bases: TGTGCCAGCGCCGGGGAGGCCAGCTCCTACAATGAGCAGTTCTTC.

This clone came up once. The chain recombines TRBV7-2 with TRBJ2-5, with 8 nucleotides matching TRBD2. The J segment lost 3 bases and the V segment lost 3 bases, leaving 15 bases of the junction unmatched. The CDR3 is made up of 18 amino acids. Germline lookup yields CDR1 SGHTA and CDR2 FQGNSA. CDR3 protein: CASSLGTLAVPSKETQYF. DNA of the CDR3: TGTGCCAGCAGCTTGGGTACACTAGCGGTACCTTCGAAAGAGACCCAGTACTTC.

The chain has TRBV10-3 and TRBJ1-1; D is uncertain. Germline V gives CDR1 ENHRY, CDR2 SYGVKD. V was trimmed by 1 base and J by 1 base, leaving 10 bases between them. The CDR3 is 15 residues long. CDR3: CAISELNRENTEAFF. The CDR3, as DNA: TGTGCCATCAGTGAGTTGAACAGAGAGAACACTGAAGCTTTCTTT.

This chain joins TRBV7-8 and TRBJ1-1; D not certain. CDR3 length: 13 amino acids. Between the trimmed V and J ends, which lost 3 bases and 4 bases, there was a span of 9 bases. Germline V lookup: CDR1 SGHVS, CDR2 FQNEAQ. This CDR3 is CASSLSRSTEAFF. The CDR3 DNA reads TGTGCCAGCAGCTTGAGTCGGTCCACTGAAGCTTTCTTT.

The chain recombines TRBV4-2 with TRBJ1-5; weak D call: TRBD1 (6 bases). CDR3 size: 15 residues. CDR1 and CDR2 (germline): LGHNA, YNFKEQ. The V and J ends lost 5 bases and 2 bases respectively, with 13 bases between them. CDR3 sequence reads: CASSKTTGRNQPQHF. DNA of the CDR3: TGTGCCAGCAGCAAAACGACAGGACGCAATCAGCCCCAGCATTTT.

The rearrangement joins TRBV2 to TRBJ2-1; maybe TRBD2 (7 bases). This CDR3 has 15 amino acids. V dropped 7 bases and J dropped 8 bases, with 21 bases sitting between them. The germline gives CDR1 SNHLY, CDR2 FYNNEI. The CDR3 sequence is CASTSGRGLSYEQFF. CDR3 DNA sequence: TGTGCCAGCACTAGCGGCAGGGGATTGAGCTATGAGCAGTTCTTC.

The V call is TRBV4-3, the J call TRBJ2-1; 11 positions match TRBD2. The CDR3 has 19 amino acids. CDR1 is LGHNA, CDR2 YSLEER, per germline. Germline trimming cut 0 bases from V and 2 bases from J; bases unmatched to any gene: 9. The CDR3 protein is CASSQDRVELAGAYNEQFF. The CDR3 DNA reads TGCGCCAGCAGCCAAGATCGGGTGGAACTAGCGGGAGCCTACAATGAGCAGTTCTTC.

This chain uses TRBV6-5 with TRBJ1-6; D not certain. The germline V gene encodes CDR1 MNHEY and CDR2 SVGAGI. The germline V and J ends were trimmed by 0 bases and 7 bases, with 10 bases remaining between them. This CDR3 has 15 residues. The CDR3 DNA follows: TGTGCCAGCAGTTACTCGTTGCCGAGCAATTCACCCCTCCACTTT. Translation gives CASSYSLPSNSPLHF.

The V gene is TRBV28, the J gene TRBJ1-5; tentatively, D is TRBD1 (5 bases). V gave up 6 bases and J gave up 0 bases, with 18 bases separating them. CDR1 MDHEN and CDR2 SYDVKM come from the germline V gene. The CDR3 extends over 17 amino acids. The chain's CDR3 is CASSPVGGGYSNQPQHF. The CDR3 DNA follows: TGTGCCAGCAGCCCCGTCGGGGGGGGATATAGCAATCAGCCCCAGCATTTT.

This rearrangement joins TRBV15 to TRBJ2-1; D possibly corresponds to TRBD2 (5 bases). The CDR3 has 14 residues. Trimming took off 6 bases at V and 2 bases at J, with 11 bases between the two ends. Germline V gene data show CDR1 as LNHNV and CDR2 as YYDKDF (reference sequence). The CDR3: CATSHTSAYNEQFF. CDR3 DNA: TGTGCCACCAGTCACACTAGTGCCTACAATGAGCAGTTCTTC.

This clone came up a few times. This rearrangement joins TRBV30 to TRBJ1-3; 7 positions match TRBD1. The CDR3 consists of 21 residues. Germline CDR1 and CDR2: GTSNPN and SVGIG (reference sequence). Trimming at V came to 1 base and at J to 1 base, leaving 22 bases not matched to a gene. CDR3 DNA: TGTGCCTGGAGTGACCCGTATTTGACAGGGACCCGTCACTTTTCTGGAAACACCATATATTTT. It encodes CAWSDPYLTGTRHFSGNTIYF.

The chain links TRBV19 to TRBJ2-7, with 8 bases that match TRBD2. CDR1 is LNHDA and CDR2 is SQIVND in the germline V gene (reference sequence). Trimming took 7 bases from V and 5 from J; bases not matched to a gene: 4. CDR3 length: 12 residues. Here the CDR3 DNA reads TGTGCCAGTAAAGGTAGCGGGGACGAGCAGTACTTC. This gives the protein CASKGSGDEQYF.

The chain recombines TRBV7-8 with TRBJ2-7; D unclear. This CDR3 spans 14 amino acids. Germline V CDR1 and CDR2: SGHVS, FQNEAQ. V was clipped by 5 bases and J by 3 bases, with 14 bases between them. In DNA form, the CDR3 reads TGTGCCAGCAGCCCCTTCGGGTTTTTCTACGAGCAGTACTTC. Amino acid sequence: CASSPFGFFYEQYF.

DNA of the CDR3: TGCGCCAGCAGCCCCAGCGGGAGCCAAGAGACCCAGTACTTC. Translating it yields CASSPSGSQETQYF. The rearrangement uses TRBV5-1 and TRBJ2-5; 8 nucleotides agree with TRBD2. The CDR3 is made up of 14 amino acids. Germline assignment: CDR1 SGHRS and CDR2 YFSETQ. The V segment lost 4 bases and the J segment 1 base; nucleotides outside the gene matches: 3.

This clone was observed a handful of times. The V gene is TRBV5-6, the J gene TRBJ2-7; possible D gene TRBD2, 5 bases. Trimming took off 3 bases at V and 7 bases at J, with 20 bases between the two ends. Germline CDR1 is SGHDT and CDR2 is YYEEEE. CDR3 length: 15 amino acids. CDR3 region: CASSSPGGVAREQYF. CDR3 sequence (DNA): TGTGCCAGCAGCTCGCCTGGAGGAGTGGCGAGGGAGCAGTACTTC.

This sequence joins TRBV27 and TRBJ1-1; the D is unclear. This CDR3 spans 13 amino acids. CDR1 and CDR2 from the germline V gene are MNHEY and SMNVEV (reference sequence). Trimming left V 6 bases short and J 3 bases short, with 11 bases between. The CDR3 loop is CASRFFGDTEAFF. The DNA for the CDR3 is TGTGCCAGCAGATTTTTCGGGGACACTGAAGCTTTCTTT.

This clone was recorded a few times. This chain connects TRBV5-1 to TRBJ2-1; 7 bases are shared with TRBD2. Per germline, CDR1 SGHRS and CDR2 YFSETQ. This CDR3 region has 13 residues. The ends lost 5 bases at V and 4 bases at J; junction bases unmatched: 3. The DNA of the CDR3 is TGCGCCAGCAGGGCTAGCGGATACAATGAGCAGTTCTTC. This sequence encodes CASRASGYNEQFF. Using reference TRBV5-1 and TRBJ2-1 for the parts outside the CDR3, the full variable domain is KAGVTQTPRYLIKTRGQQVTLSCSPISGHRSVSWYQQTPGQGLQFLFEYFSETQRNKGNFPGRFSGRQFSNSRSEMNVSTLELGDSALYLCASRASGYNEQFFGPGTRLTVL.

V is TRBV5-6 and J is TRBJ2-1, with TRBD1 matching over 7 bases. This CDR3 is built from 13 residues. V dropped 4 bases and J dropped 7; count of bases not matched to a gene: 5. Germline CDR1 SGHDT, CDR2 YYEEEE. The CDR3 is CASSPTGWNEQFF. CDR3 bases: TGTGCCAGCAGCCCGACAGGGTGGAATGAGCAGTTCTTC.

The chain has TRBV24-1 and TRBJ2-1, with TRBD2 as a possible D gene (6 bases). Trimming took off 3 bases at V and 6 bases at J, with 14 bases between the two ends. CDR1 and CDR2 (germline): KGHDR, SFDVKD. CDR3 length: 15 amino acids. CDR3 nucleotides: TGTGCCACCAGTGATCTTCGCGGAGGGGTCAATGAGCAGTTCTTC. This gives the protein CATSDLRGGVNEQFF.

The V gene is TRBV7-2, the J gene TRBJ2-7, with 13 bases that match TRBD2. With 6 bases clipped from V and 3 bases from J, the junction kept 5 bases outside the gene matches. Germline CDR1 and CDR2: SGHTA and FQGNSA. The CDR3 consists of 15 residues. Here the CDR3 reads CASSPTSGRGYEQYF. The CDR3 bases are TGTGCCAGCAGTCCAACTAGCGGGAGGGGCTACGAGCAGTACTTC.

This chain joins TRBV2 and TRBJ2-2, with 8 bases that match TRBD2. Germline CDR1 is SNHLY and CDR2 is FYNNEI. The CDR3 is made up of 15 amino acids. V lost 4 bases and J lost 6; bases outside the gene matches: 7. The CDR3 DNA follows: TGTGCCAGCAGTGGAAGAACTAGCGGAGCCGGGGAGCTGTTTTTT. It codes for CASSGRTSGAGELFF.

The chain is built from TRBV19 and TRBJ2-1, with a tentative D call TRBD1 (6 bases). V shed 4 bases and J shed 8 bases, with 15 bases lying between them. This CDR3 contains 14 residues. Germline CDR1 and CDR2: LNHDA and SQIVND (reference sequence). CDR3 protein: CASSTGVGYDEQFF. CDR3 coding DNA: TGTGCCAGTAGTACAGGGGTTGGGTATGATGAGCAGTTCTTC. The variable domain in full, completed from reference TRBV19 and TRBJ2-1, reads DGGITQSPKYLFRKEGQNVTLSCEQNLNHDAMYWYRQDPGQGLRLIYYSQIVNDFQKGDIAEGYSVSREKKESFPLTVTSAQKNPTAFYLCASSTGVGYDEQFFGPGTRLTVL.

This chain connects TRBV28 to TRBJ1-1; D possibly corresponds to TRBD1 (5 bases). The germline V gene has CDR1 MDHEN and CDR2 SYDVKM. The ends were cut back, 8 bases at V and 3 bases at J, with 7 bases in the middle. This CDR3 contains 11 residues. The CDR3 sequence is CASRRDTEAFF. The CDR3 coding sequence is TGTGCCAGCCGCAGGGACACTGAAGCTTTCTTT.

The rearrangement uses TRBV28 and TRBJ1-5; D gene uncertain. With 2 bases removed from V and 7 bases from J, the gap between germline ends came to 6 bases. The CDR3 has 12 amino acids. The germline CDR1 and CDR2 sequences are MDHEN and SYDVKM. DNA for the CDR3: TGTGCCAGCAGTTTACCCAGGCAGCCCCAGCATTTT. Amino acids: CASSLPRQPQHF.

CDR3 sequence (DNA): TGTGGCGTTACCTCTGGGGCCAACGTCCTGACTTTC. Its protein is CGVTSGANVLTF. This rearrangement joins TRBV12-3 or TRBV12-4 to TRBJ2-6; D gene ambiguous. This CDR3 region has 12 residues.